Below are 2 T cell receptor beta chains sequenced from a single sample in a study of T cell changes during pregnancy in multiple sclerosis. Some clones are missing from TCRdb's copy, which holds only in-frame ones; the method was immunoSEQ multiplex PCR. The sample includes approximately 130,000 clones, roughly 95% of them seen just once. The specimen was peripheral blood, collected after pregnancy. The source is a female donor with multiple sclerosis, enrolled in a pregnancy study.

CDR3 DNA: TGTGCCAGCAGCGTGACTAGCGGGTGGTCTGAGCAGTTCTTC. Residues: CASSVTSGWSEQFF. V usage is TRBV7-9 and J usage is TRBJ2-1, with 10 bases aligning to TRBD2. Unmatched junction bases numbered 7, after V lost 5 bases and J lost 9 bases. Germline CDR1 reads SEHNR; CDR2 reads FQNEAQ (reference sequence). The CDR3 is made up of 14 amino acids.

This chain joins TRBV2 and TRBJ1-4; possibly TRBD1 for D (6 bases). V was pared by 5 bases and J by 7 bases, with 23 bases between. The CDR3 loop spans 17 amino acids. Germline CDR1 SNHLY, CDR2 FYNNEI. The CDR3 DNA reads as TGTGCCAGCAGTCAACCCGGGACATTCATTGGGGTTGAAAAACTGTTTTTT. Residues: CASSQPGTFIGVEKLFF. Variable domain in full (rest from reference TRBV2 and TRBJ1-4): EPEVTQTPSHQVTQMGQEVILRCVPISNHLYFYWYRQILGQKVEFLVSFYNNEISEKSEIFDDQFSVERPDGSNFTLKIRSTKLEDSAMYFCASSQPGTFIGVEKLFFGSGTQLSVL.